Following are 16 T cell receptor beta chains from one sample sequenced in a study of blood T cell repertoires in COVID-19. Generated by immunoSEQ multiplex PCR, the TCRdb table keeps only in-frame clones and is missing some. The table shows about 150,000 clones, with about 90% occurring only once. The sample taken for sequencing was peripheral blood. All receptors come from a man aged 50-59 years with acute or convalescent COVID-19.

The DNA of the CDR3 is TGTGCCAGCAGCCCGCGACTAGTCACAGATACGCAGTATTTT. Residues: CASSPRLVTDTQYF. V usage is TRBV7-9 and J usage is TRBJ2-3, with D maybe TRBD2 (6 bases). Looked up from germline, CDR1 is SEHNR and CDR2 is FQNEAQ (reference sequence). The V gene lost 5 bases and the J gene lost 2 bases, with 11 bases spanning the gap. The CDR3 sequence is 14 residues long.

V is TRBV9 and J is TRBJ1-4; TRBD1 might be the D (6 bases). CDR1 and CDR2 (germline): SGDLS, YYNGEE. This CDR3 has 16 amino acids. Trimming took 3 bases from V and 5 from J, leaving 17 bases between them. The CDR3 coding sequence is TGTGCCAGCAGCGGCGGCGGGGGCCTACCGAATGAAAAACTGTTTTTT. As protein: CASSGGGGLPNEKLFF.

This chain connects TRBV2 to TRBJ1-2; weak D call: TRBD1 (5 bases). This CDR3 is 12 amino acids long. Germline V lookup: CDR1 SNHLY, CDR2 FYNNEI. Trimming left V 8 bases short and J 8 bases short, with 15 bases between. Written as DNA, the CDR3 is TGTGCCAGCGTGGGGGGAATCCGGGGCTACACCTTC. This gives the protein CASVGGIRGYTF. The whole variable domain, remainder taken from reference TRBV2 and TRBJ1-2, is EPEVTQTPSHQVTQMGQEVILRCVPISNHLYFYWYRQILGQKVEFLVSFYNNEISEKSEIFDDQFSVERPDGSNFTLKIRSTKLEDSAMYFCASVGGIRGYTFGSGTRLTVV.

Here the CDR3 reads CASSPSGTYPNPGYTF. DNA of the CDR3: TGTGCCAGCAGTCCGAGTGGGACATACCCCAACCCTGGCTACACCTTC. The chain employs TRBV7-8 and TRBJ1-2, with D perhaps TRBD1 (6 bases). Germline V gene lookup returns CDR1 SGHVS and CDR2 FQNEAQ. V lost 6 bases, J lost 7 bases, and 24 bases lay in between. This CDR3 is 16 amino acids long.

The chain employs TRBV30 and TRBJ2-2; TRBD2 might be the D (6 bases). The germline V gene has CDR1 GTSNPN and CDR2 SVGIG (reference sequence). V was pared by 1 base and J by 0 bases, with 9 bases between. This CDR3 has 15 amino acids. Here the CDR3 reads CAWSASVSNTGELFF. The CDR3 nucleotides read TGTGCCTGGAGTGCTAGCGTCTCGAACACCGGGGAGCTGTTTTTT.

The chain employs TRBV29-1 and TRBJ2-3; a possible D gene is TRBD2 (5 bases). The CDR3 contains 14 residues. CDR1 SQVTM and CDR2 ANQGSEA come from the germline V gene. V was clipped by 3 bases and J by 4 bases, with 14 bases between them. CDR3 amino acids: CSVDGGGGSDTQYF. CDR3 in DNA: TGCAGCGTTGACGGAGGTGGAGGTTCAGATACGCAGTATTTT.

The chain uses TRBV7-3 and TRBJ2-1; D is perhaps TRBD2 (6 bases). Trimming stripped 5 bases from V and 15 bases from J, with 20 bases between. The germline CDR1 and CDR2 sequences are SGHTA and FQGTGA. There are 13 residues in the CDR3. CDR3: CASSPSGWEVMFF. In nucleotides, the CDR3 is TGTGCCAGCAGCCCTAGTGGGTGGGAGGTGATGTTCTTC.

The chain employs TRBV5-4 and TRBJ1-6, with unresolved D. CDR3 length: 17 amino acids. The V and J ends lost 2 bases and 3 bases respectively, with 15 bases between them. Germline-derived CDR1 and CDR2 are SGHNT and YYREEE (reference sequence). The CDR3 protein is CASSLRRGMSYNSPLHF. In DNA form, the CDR3 reads TGTGCCAGCAGCTTACGCAGAGGGATGAGCTATAATTCACCCCTCCACTTT.

This clone was recorded once. CDR3 DNA sequence: TGCGCCAGCAGCTTGCTCCTAGCGGGGGAGCAGAATGAGCAGTTCTTC. It yields the protein CASSLLLAGEQNEQFF. This chain links TRBV5-1 with TRBJ2-1, with TRBD2 matching over 10 bases. V was clipped by 1 base and J by 7 bases; unmatched bases: 8. Germline CDR1 SGHRS, CDR2 YFSETQ. The CDR3 spans 16 residues. The variable domain in full, with the rest retrieved from reference TRBV5-1 and TRBJ2-1, is KAGVTQTPRYLIKTRGQQVTLSCSPISGHRSVSWYQQTPGQGLQFLFEYFSETQRNKGNFPGRFSGRQFSNSRSEMNVSTLELGDSALYLCASSLLLAGEQNEQFFGPGTRLTVL.

The rearrangement uses TRBV6-6 and TRBJ1-2; D gene unclear. Trimming took 0 bases from V and 4 from J, leaving 12 bases between them. The CDR3 consists of 15 residues. CDR1 is MNHNY and CDR2 is SVGAGI in the germline V gene (reference sequence). The DNA for the CDR3 is TGTGCCAGCAGTTACTCGACCCGAGGGAGCTATGGCTACACCTTC. Protein: CASSYSTRGSYGYTF.

The chain links TRBV18 to TRBJ1-5; D perhaps matches TRBD1 (6 bases). The CDR3 is 13 amino acids. The V and J ends lost 3 bases and 7 bases respectively, with 10 bases between them. Germline CDR1 is KGHSH and CDR2 is LQKENI. CDR3: CASSPEGDQPQHF. The CDR3 DNA reads as TGTGCCAGCTCACCTGAGGGGGACCAGCCCCAGCATTTT.

The rearrangement links TRBV10-1 to TRBJ1-5, with 11 bases lining up with TRBD1. The trim removed 8 bases at V and 0 bases at J, leaving 21 bases unmatched. Germline CDR1 reads WNHNN; CDR2 reads SYGVQD (reference sequence). The length of the CDR3 is 21 residues. Here the CDR3 reads CASGRGSGTGGLSYSNQPQHF. The CDR3 DNA sequence: TGCGCCAGCGGGAGAGGATCGGGGACAGGGGGACTCAGTTATAGCAATCAGCCCCAGCATTTT.

This clone appeared once. The CDR3 bases are TGTGCCAGCAGCCCCCGCGGGGGCGGGGTGGACACCATATATTTT. This encodes CASSPRGGGVDTIYF. The genes are TRBV7-8 and TRBJ1-3, with D perhaps matching TRBD1 (6 bases). Germline lookup yields CDR1 SGHVS and CDR2 FQNEAQ. The CDR3 contains 15 residues. V lost 5 bases and J lost 8, with 19 bases in between.

The chain uses TRBV5-5 and TRBJ1-2, with no clear D. V shed 5 bases and J shed 3 bases, with 14 bases lying between them. The CDR3 has 14 residues. The germline V gene encodes CDR1 SGHKS and CDR2 YYEKEE (reference sequence). The DNA for the CDR3 is TGTGCCAGCAGTCTGTTCCGGTCGGACTATGGCTACACCTTC. This translates into CASSLFRSDYGYTF.

The gene calls are TRBV19 and TRBJ2-3; TRBD1 aligns across 9 bases. The CDR3 consists of 14 residues. The J segment lost 5 bases and the V segment lost 1 base, leaving 1 base of the junction unmatched. Germline V gene sequence: CDR1 LNHDA, CDR2 SQIVND (reference sequence). The CDR3 nucleotides read TGTGCCAGTAGTATAGGGACAGGGGTAGATACGCAGTATTTT. This encodes CASSIGTGVDTQYF.

The table lists this clone with a count of one. The V gene is TRBV28, the J gene TRBJ2-7; 10 nucleotides agree with TRBD2. The germline gives CDR1 MDHEN, CDR2 SYDVKM. This CDR3 is built from 19 residues. The J segment lost 0 bases and the V segment lost 6 bases, leaving 17 bases of the junction unmatched. CDR3: CASSSPPGTSAIYSYEQYF. The CDR3 DNA follows: TGTGCCAGCAGCTCCCCGCCCGGGACTAGCGCAATATACTCCTACGAGCAGTACTTC.